The clone carrying this T cell receptor beta chain appeared a few times. Next came a second PCR, run for roughly 7 to 12 cycles, which used a sample-barcoded 5' primer along with a J-beta primer mix. One entry per CDR3 protein results from TCRdb running MiXCR on the 5' RACE reads. The sample includes hundreds of thousands of distinct CDR3 sequences, roughly two fifths of them seen just once. The V gene's germline CDR1 is MNHNS and CDR2 SASEGT. CDR3 length: 13 amino acids. V was trimmed by 3 bases and J by 3 bases, leaving 8 bases between them. The data belong to a study of blood T cells in healthy people across ages. Study at large: About one barcoded beta molecule per two T cells was captured by template switching.

Sequencing was carried out using blood. The rearrangement links TRBV6-1 to TRBJ1-1; D unresolved. This TCR was sampled from a man aged 80 or over in good health. The CDR3 reads CASSEERYTEAFF. For the CDR3, the DNA is TGTGCCAGCAGTGAGGAGCGATACACTGAAGCTTTCTTT.